These 28 T cell receptor beta chains originate from one sample sequenced in a study of OX40 agonist ivuxolimab in advanced cancers. Produced via immunoSEQ multiplex PCR; TCRdb's table is partial and in-frame only. The sample has approximately 58,000 clones, 70% to 90% seen once. The sequences come from CD4+ or CD8+ T cells sorted from blood, collected in a trial of the OX40 agonist ivuxolimab. The receptors derive from an adult with an advanced solid tumor such as melanoma, head and neck, liver or kidney cancer.

This sequence joins TRBV6-5 and TRBJ2-1; D is unresolved. The V gene lost 1 base and the J gene lost 5 bases, with 9 bases spanning the gap. Germline loops: CDR1 MNHEY, CDR2 SVGAGI. The CDR3 extends over 14 amino acids. CDR3 in amino acids: CASSYYRLNNEQFF. In DNA form, the CDR3 reads TGTGCCAGCAGTTACTATCGACTTAACAATGAGCAGTTCTTC.

This chain joins TRBV7-3 and TRBJ2-1; 8 positions match TRBD2. Germline V CDR1 and CDR2: SGHTA, FQGTGA. This CDR3 has 15 residues. J lost 6 bases, V lost 4 bases, and 8 bases had no gene match. The CDR3: CASSSTGTSPNEQFF. CDR3 bases: TGTGCCAGCAGCTCCACCGGGACTAGTCCCAATGAGCAGTTCTTC.

This clone is a singleton in its sample. This chain links TRBV2 with TRBJ2-3; D is unclear. The length of the CDR3 is 14 residues. Trimming left V 4 bases short and J 2 bases short, with 10 bases between. Per the germline V gene, CDR1 is SNHLY and CDR2 is FYNNEI. The CDR3 bases are TGTGCCAGCAGTGTGTCAGGCCACACAGATACGCAGTATTTT. Protein: CASSVSGHTDTQYF. Filled out from reference TRBV2 and TRBJ2-3, the complete variable domain reads EPEVTQTPSHQVTQMGQEVILRCVPISNHLYFYWYRQILGQKVEFLVSFYNNEISEKSEIFDDQFSVERPDGSNFTLKIRSTKLEDSAMYFCASSVSGHTDTQYFGPGTRLTVL.

The V and J genes are TRBV7-8 and TRBJ1-5; D uncertain. Germline V gene lookup returns CDR1 SGHVS and CDR2 FQNEAQ. V was cut by 1 base and J by 0 bases, with 16 bases left in between. The CDR3 sequence is 18 residues long. CDR3 bases: TGTGCCAGCAGCTTAGTTAAGTTAGGCAGAAATAGCAATCAGCCCCAGCATTTT. Encoded protein: CASSLVKLGRNSNQPQHF.

The chain combines TRBV28 with TRBJ2-1; 11 bases map to TRBD2. The ends lost 10 bases at V and 5 bases at J; junction bases unmatched: 7. The V gene's germline CDR1 is MDHEN and CDR2 SYDVKM. This CDR3 comprises 14 residues. This CDR3 reads CATQIAGGNNEQFF. The CDR3 DNA sequence: TGTGCCACCCAGATAGCGGGAGGGAACAATGAGCAGTTCTTC.

This chain joins TRBV5-4 and TRBJ2-3; D call uncertain. Germline V CDR1 and CDR2: SGHNT, YYREEE (reference sequence). The ends were cut back, 7 bases at V and 1 base at J, with 13 bases in the middle. CDR3 length: 14 amino acids. The CDR3 reads CASGKRGGTDTQYF. As DNA, the CDR3 is TGTGCCAGCGGAAAACGTGGGGGCACAGATACGCAGTATTTT.

The chain has TRBV19 and TRBJ2-2; D not certain. CDR3 size: 13 residues. V gave up 0 bases and J gave up 7 bases, with 6 bases separating them. The germline CDR1 and CDR2 sequences are LNHDA and SQIVND (reference sequence). This chain's CDR3 is CASSIDLSGELFF. Here the CDR3 DNA reads TGTGCCAGTAGTATAGATCTGAGCGGGGAGCTGTTTTTT.

The chain uses TRBV19 and TRBJ2-3; D is ambiguous. Germline values: CDR1 LNHDA, CDR2 SQIVND (reference sequence). The CDR3 runs 12 residues. Trimming took 5 bases from V and 5 from J, leaving 8 bases between them. Here the CDR3 reads CASSQFQDTQYF. CDR3 bases: TGTGCCAGTAGTCAATTTCAAGATACGCAGTATTTT. Complete variable domain (other parts from reference TRBV19 and TRBJ2-3): DGGITQSPKYLFRKEGQNVTLSCEQNLNHDAMYWYRQDPGQGLRLIYYSQIVNDFQKGDIAEGYSVSREKKESFPLTVTSAQKNPTAFYLCASSQFQDTQYFGPGTRLTVL.

This chain uses TRBV19 with TRBJ2-5, with 14 nucleotides matching TRBD2. This CDR3 contains 17 residues. Per germline, CDR1 LNHDA and CDR2 SQIVND (reference sequence). V lost 4 bases, J lost 4 bases, and 8 bases stayed unmatched. CDR3 loop: CASSKGLAGVFAETQYF. The CDR3 DNA sequence: TGTGCCAGTAGTAAGGGACTAGCGGGAGTTTTTGCAGAGACCCAGTACTTC.

The rearrangement links TRBV5-1 to TRBJ2-5; 9 bases line up with TRBD2. CDR3 length equals 15 residues. With 0 bases clipped from V and 5 bases from J, the junction kept 5 bases outside the gene matches. CDR1 and CDR2 from the germline V gene are SGHRS and YFSETQ. DNA of the CDR3: TGCGCCAGCAGCTTGGAAGTAGCGGGAGATGAGACCCAGTACTTC. Translation: CASSLEVAGDETQYF.

The gene calls are TRBV7-2 and TRBJ2-1, with D uncertain. This CDR3 is built from 13 residues. Trimming took 5 bases from V and 8 from J, leaving 13 bases between them. CDR1 is SGHTA and CDR2 is FQGNSA in the germline V gene. DNA for the CDR3: TGTGCCAGCAGCCTTGCCCTGGGCGATGAGCAGTTCTTC. Protein: CASSLALGDEQFF.

V and J are TRBV4-3 and TRBJ1-1; a possible D gene is TRBD1 (5 bases). V dropped 2 bases and J dropped 1 base, with 11 bases sitting between them. From germline, CDR1 is LGHNA and CDR2 YSLEER. CDR3 length equals 15 residues. The CDR3 loop reads CASSQRTTGNTEAFF. The CDR3 region has the DNA TGCGCCAGCAGCCAAAGGACTACAGGGAACACTGAAGCTTTCTTT.

The CDR3 DNA reads as TGTGCCAGCAGCCCCTTTGACGGGACAACTAATGAAAAACTGTTTTTT. Protein product: CASSPFDGTTNEKLFF. V gene TRBV9 combines with J gene TRBJ1-4; D not certain. This CDR3 comprises 16 residues. Trimming shortened V by 4 bases and J by 0 bases, and 13 bases separated the two germline ends. Germline CDR1 reads SGDLS; CDR2 reads YYNGEE.

This clone was detected once. This chain uses TRBV4-1 with TRBJ2-5, with TRBD2 as a possible D gene (6 bases). This CDR3 spans 15 amino acids. The V end was cut by 4 bases, the J end by 4 bases, with 16 bases between. The germline CDR1 and CDR2 sequences are MGHRA and YSYEKL. The CDR3 protein is CASSPRGVPGETQYF. The CDR3 bases are TGCGCCAGCAGCCCCCGCGGGGTCCCTGGAGAGACCCAGTACTTC.

With respect to this clone: An end of the junction differs from the germline gene, which may be a read error. The genes are TRBV4-1 and TRBJ2-2, with D possibly TRBD2 on 5 matching bases. CDR3 length: 16 amino acids. The germline CDR1 and CDR2 sequences are MGHRA and YSYEKL. Here the CDR3 reads CASSQEAETNTGKLFF. CDR3 DNA: TGCGCCAGCAGCCAAGAAGCAGAAACGAACACCGGGAAGCTGTTTTTT.

J is TRBJ1-4 and V is TRBV27; D is possibly TRBD1 (5 bases). The germline gives CDR1 MNHEY, CDR2 SMNVEV (reference sequence). The CDR3 totals 15 residues. V shed 5 bases and J shed 8 bases, with 18 bases lying between them. The CDR3 DNA sequence: TGTGCCAGCAGTCTAAAAGGTCAGGGTTTGGAAAAACTGTTTTTT. Protein product: CASSLKGQGLEKLFF.

The chain uses TRBV28 and TRBJ1-3; 7 bases align to TRBD1. The V gene end was trimmed by 6 bases and the J gene end by 2 bases; junction bases not matched to a gene: 1. Germline V gene sequence: CDR1 MDHEN, CDR2 SYDVKM. The CDR3 is 13 residues long. The CDR3 DNA is TGTGCCAGCAGAGGGACAGCTGGAAACACCATATATTTT. Protein sequence: CASRGTAGNTIYF.

The chain is built from TRBV6-5 and TRBJ1-1; the D is unclear. V was trimmed by 5 bases and J by 1 base, leaving 11 bases between them. There are 14 residues in the CDR3. The germline gives CDR1 MNHEY, CDR2 SVGAGI. For the CDR3, the DNA is TGTGCCAGCAGTGGACCCCAATCGAACACTGAAGCTTTCTTT. Translation: CASSGPQSNTEAFF.

Here the CDR3 DNA reads TGTGCCAGCAGCTTTGCTGGGACAGCCCAAGAGACCCAGTACTTC. Protein sequence: CASSFAGTAQETQYF. This sequence joins TRBV11-3 and TRBJ2-5; 7 nucleotides match TRBD1. The J segment lost 1 base and the V segment lost 3 bases, leaving 5 bases of the junction unmatched. Per germline, CDR1 SGHNT and CDR2 YENEEA. The CDR3 has 15 amino acids. Supplemented by reference TRBV11-3 and TRBJ2-5, the full variable domain reads EAGVVQSPRYKIIEKKQPVAFWCNPISGHNTLYWYLQNLGQGPELLIRYENEEAVDDSQLPKDRFSAERLKGVDSTLKIQPAELGDSAVYLCASSFAGTAQETQYFGPGTRLLVL.

The V and J genes are TRBV7-2 and TRBJ2-5; no definite D call. Germline V CDR1 and CDR2: SGHTA, FQGNSA. The CDR3 spans 12 residues. V was trimmed by 5 bases and J by 5 bases, leaving 9 bases between them. The CDR3 DNA reads as TGTGCCAGCAGCGACCCCCCCGAGACCCAGTACTTC. Protein: CASSDPPETQYF.

V is TRBV10-2 and J is TRBJ2-7, with D tentatively TRBD1 or TRBD2 (5 bases each). Per the germline V gene, CDR1 is WSHSY and CDR2 is SAAADI. V was trimmed by 10 bases and J by 1 base, leaving 17 bases between them. The CDR3 covers 14 residues. The CDR3, as DNA: TGCGCCACCCTCGGACTGGGGACGTCCTACGAGCAGTACTTC. This encodes CATLGLGTSYEQYF.

The CDR3 spells CATSSYDQPQHF. In DNA form, the CDR3 reads TGTGCCACCAGCAGTTACGATCAGCCCCAGCATTTT. V usage is TRBV15 and J usage is TRBJ1-5; no reliable D call. The CDR3 has 12 residues. The germline V gene encodes CDR1 LNHNV and CDR2 YYDKDF (reference sequence). V was pared by 3 bases and J by 5 bases, with 5 bases between.

CDR3 loop: CASSLGTSGRWEQYF. The CDR3 DNA is TGCGCCAGCAGCTTGGGGACTAGCGGGAGATGGGAGCAGTACTTC. The chain recombines TRBV5-1 with TRBJ2-7, with 13 bases fitting TRBD2. The trim removed 0 bases at V and 7 bases at J, leaving 4 bases unmatched. The CDR3 has 15 residues. The V gene's germline CDR1 is SGHRS and CDR2 YFSETQ.

The chain carries TRBV25-1 and TRBJ2-1, with a weak D call TRBD2 (6 bases). V lost 3 bases and J lost 6, with 18 bases in between. This CDR3 contains 16 residues. The germline V gene encodes CDR1 MGHDK and CDR2 SYGVNS. The CDR3 region is CASSDIGGYPSNEQFF. In DNA, the CDR3 is TGTGCCAGCAGTGATATTGGAGGGTATCCAAGCAATGAGCAGTTCTTC.

The J gene is TRBJ2-7, the V gene TRBV5-1, with TRBD1 matching over 10 bases. V shed 3 bases and J 0 bases; nucleotides not matched to a gene: 9. The CDR3 extends over 17 amino acids. Per germline, CDR1 SGHRS and CDR2 YFSETQ. CDR3 region: CASSSPGTGESSYEQYF. In DNA, the CDR3 is TGCGCCAGCAGCTCTCCCGGGACAGGGGAATCCTCCTACGAGCAGTACTTC. The variable domain in full, completed from reference TRBV5-1 and TRBJ2-7, reads KAGVTQTPRYLIKTRGQQVTLSCSPISGHRSVSWYQQTPGQGLQFLFEYFSETQRNKGNFPGRFSGRQFSNSRSEMNVSTLELGDSALYLCASSSPGTGESSYEQYFGPGTRLTVT.

This chain uses TRBV15 with TRBJ1-1; D gene unclear. The CDR3 is 12 amino acids. V was trimmed by 5 bases and J by 2 bases, leaving 6 bases between them. CDR1 is LNHNV and CDR2 is YYDKDF in the germline V gene (reference sequence). The CDR3 region is CATSGPNTEAFF. The CDR3 DNA sequence: TGTGCCACCAGCGGACCAAACACTGAAGCTTTCTTT.

CDR3 sequence: CASEGDEQFF. CDR3 in DNA: TGTGCCAGCGAGGGGGACGAGCAGTTCTTC. The rearrangement links TRBV6-6 to TRBJ2-1, with D possibly TRBD1 on 6 matching bases. The V gene lost 8 bases and the J gene lost 10 bases, with 9 bases spanning the gap. The CDR3 is 10 residues long. CDR1 and CDR2 (germline): MNHNY, SVGAGI (reference sequence).

The V gene is TRBV5-6, the J gene TRBJ2-5; D is uncertain. The J call may be incorrect, as the DNA end agrees better with TRBJ2-7. The CDR3 loop spans 15 amino acids. Germline V gene sequence: CDR1 SGHDT, CDR2 YYEEEE. The CDR3 region has the DNA TGTGCCAGCAGCTTGGGTTGGACCCTGAACTACGAGCAGTACTTC. Its translation is CASSLGWTLNYEQYF.